This entry describes one T cell receptor (beta chain). These data are taken from a study of shared T cell receptors in the human thymus. Method: immunoSEQ multiplex PCR; TCRdb's copy keeps in-frame clones and lacks some. The sample holds hundreds of thousands of clones; 78% are singletons and the top ten take around 0.013%. The V and J ends lost 6 bases and 7 bases, in that order; junction bases with no gene match: 5. Looked up from germline, CDR1 is GTSNPN and CDR2 is SVGIG (reference sequence). This CDR3 is 11 amino acids long. The same sample was also used in a study of human thymus T cells. That source adds: The donors were infants in Finland with congenital heart defects, otherwise immunologically healthy.

The rearrangement links TRBV30 to TRBJ2-7; 8 nucleotides match TRBD1. The source material was thymocytes. The receptor was isolated from a boy in the first two years of life with a congenital heart defect. This CDR3 is CACRDRREQYF. The DNA of the CDR3 is TGTGCCTGCAGGGACAGGCGGGAGCAGTACTTC. The whole variable domain, remainder taken from reference TRBV30 and TRBJ2-7, is SQTIHQWPATLVQPVGSPLSLECTVEGTSNPNLYWYRQAAGRGLQLLFYSVGIGQISSEVPQNLSASRPQDRQFILSSKKLLLSDSGFYLCACRDRREQYFGPGTRLTVT.